One T cell receptor beta chain is described in this entry. What it recognizes is unknown. V was pared by 2 bases and J by 8 bases, with 15 bases between. The CDR3 length is 14 residues. Each CDR3 protein gets one entry after TCRdb re-called the 5' RACE reads with MiXCR. Seen here are 460,000 or so distinct CDR3 sequences, 12% to 15% observed once, and the top ten hold roughly 0.56%. The data stem from a study of identical twins. Study-wide findings and caveats: Twin pairs' shared out-of-frame alpha sequences were enriched in low generation probability.

In every case, the donor was a healthy Caucasian. These records were also assigned to another study, of yellow fever vaccine responses in identical twins. That paper notes: On the reported evidence, twins' vaccine T cell responses seemed partly convergent and partly personalized.

This TCR was sampled from a woman aged 18-29 years in good health. Sequencing used CD4+ T cells sorted from blood. The chain is built from TRBV12-3 or TRBV12-4 and TRBJ2-5, with no clear D. In nucleotides, the CDR3 is TGTGCCAGCAGTTTACGGCAGCCCAAGAGAACCCAGTACTTC. It is translated as CASSLRQPKRTQYF.